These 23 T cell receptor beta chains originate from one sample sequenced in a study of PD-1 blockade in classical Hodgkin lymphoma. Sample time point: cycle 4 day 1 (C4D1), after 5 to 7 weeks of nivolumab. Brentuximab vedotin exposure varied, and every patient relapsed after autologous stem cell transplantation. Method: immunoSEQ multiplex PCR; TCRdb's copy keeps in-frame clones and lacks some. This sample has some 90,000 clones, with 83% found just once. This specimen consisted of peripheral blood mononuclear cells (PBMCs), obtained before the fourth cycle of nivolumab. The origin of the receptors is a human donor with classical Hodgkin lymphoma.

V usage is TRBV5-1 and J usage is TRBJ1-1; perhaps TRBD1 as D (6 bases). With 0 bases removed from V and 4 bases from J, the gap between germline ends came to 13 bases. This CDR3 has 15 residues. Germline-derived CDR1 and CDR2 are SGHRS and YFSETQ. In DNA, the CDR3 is TGCGCCAGCAGCTTGGCCGAGGCGGGGGCCACTGAAGCTTTCTTT. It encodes CASSLAEAGATEAFF.

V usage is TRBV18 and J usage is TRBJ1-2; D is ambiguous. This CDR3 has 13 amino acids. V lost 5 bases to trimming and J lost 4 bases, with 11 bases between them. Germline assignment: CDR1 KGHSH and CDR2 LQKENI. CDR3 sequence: CASSSEGSYGYTF. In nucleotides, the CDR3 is TGTGCCAGCTCAAGCGAGGGCAGCTATGGCTACACCTTC.

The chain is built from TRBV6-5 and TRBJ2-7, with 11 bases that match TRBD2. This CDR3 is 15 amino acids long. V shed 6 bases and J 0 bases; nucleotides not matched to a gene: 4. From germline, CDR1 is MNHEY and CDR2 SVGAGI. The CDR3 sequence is CASRDLAGGSYEQYF. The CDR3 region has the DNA TGTGCCAGCAGGGACCTAGCGGGAGGCTCCTACGAGCAGTACTTC.

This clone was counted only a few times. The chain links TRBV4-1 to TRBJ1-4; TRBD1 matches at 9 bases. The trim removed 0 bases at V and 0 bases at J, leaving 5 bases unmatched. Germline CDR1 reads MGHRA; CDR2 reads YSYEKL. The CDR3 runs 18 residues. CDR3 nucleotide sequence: TGCGCCAGCAGCCAAGATGACCGACAGGGGGCAACTAATGAAAAACTGTTTTTT. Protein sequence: CASSQDDRQGATNEKLFF.

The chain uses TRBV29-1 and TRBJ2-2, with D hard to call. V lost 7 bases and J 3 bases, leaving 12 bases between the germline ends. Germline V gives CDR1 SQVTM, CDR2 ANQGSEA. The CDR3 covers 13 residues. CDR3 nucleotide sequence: TGCAGCGCCTTCACGCCGGACACCGGGGAGCTGTTTTTT. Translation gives CSAFTPDTGELFF.

The CDR3, as DNA: TGTGCCAGCAGCTTAGAGACAGTTCAAGAGACCCAGTACTTC. This encodes CASSLETVQETQYF. The V call is TRBV7-2, the J call TRBJ2-5, with D possibly TRBD1 on 5 matching bases. Germline lookup yields CDR1 SGHTA and CDR2 FQGNSA. Trimming took off 1 base at V and 2 bases at J, with 8 bases between the two ends. The CDR3 is 14 amino acids.

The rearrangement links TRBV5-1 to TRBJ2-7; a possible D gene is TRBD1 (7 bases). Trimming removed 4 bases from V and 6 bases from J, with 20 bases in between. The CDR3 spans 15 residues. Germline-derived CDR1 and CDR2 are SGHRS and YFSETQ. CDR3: CASSPESGGISEQYF. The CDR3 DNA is TGCGCCAGCAGCCCTGAATCAGGGGGGATCTCCGAGCAGTACTTC.

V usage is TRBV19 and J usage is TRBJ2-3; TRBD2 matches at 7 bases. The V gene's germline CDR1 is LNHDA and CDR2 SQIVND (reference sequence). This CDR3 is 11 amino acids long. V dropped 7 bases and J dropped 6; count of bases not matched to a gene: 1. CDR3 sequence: CASKLADTQYF. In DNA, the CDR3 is TGTGCCAGTAAACTAGCGGATACGCAGTATTTT.

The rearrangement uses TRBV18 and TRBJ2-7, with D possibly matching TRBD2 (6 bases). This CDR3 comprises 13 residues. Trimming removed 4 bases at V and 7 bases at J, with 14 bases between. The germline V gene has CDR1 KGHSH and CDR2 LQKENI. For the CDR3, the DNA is TGTGCCAGCTCACAGGGACTGGAGAAGGAGCAGTACTTC. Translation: CASSQGLEKEQYF. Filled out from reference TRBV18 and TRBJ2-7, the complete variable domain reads NAGVMQNPRHLVRRRGQEARLRCSPMKGHSHVYWYRQLPEEGLKFMVYLQKENIIDESGMPKERFSAEFPKEGPSILRIQQVVRGDSAAYFCASSQGLEKEQYFGPGTRLTVT.

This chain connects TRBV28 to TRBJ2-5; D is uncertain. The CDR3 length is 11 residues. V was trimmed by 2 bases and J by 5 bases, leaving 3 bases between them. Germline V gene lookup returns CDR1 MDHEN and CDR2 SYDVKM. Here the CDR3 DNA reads TGTGCCAGCAGTTTACGGGAGACCCAGTACTTC. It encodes CASSLRETQYF.

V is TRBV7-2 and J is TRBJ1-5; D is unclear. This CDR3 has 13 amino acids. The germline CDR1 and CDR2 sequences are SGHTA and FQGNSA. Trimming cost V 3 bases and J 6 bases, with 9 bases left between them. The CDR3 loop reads CASSFSPGQPQHF. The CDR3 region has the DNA TGTGCCAGCAGCTTTTCACCTGGTCAGCCCCAGCATTTT. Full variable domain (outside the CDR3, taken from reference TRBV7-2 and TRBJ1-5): GAGVSQSPSNKVTEKGKDVELRCDPISGHTALYWYRQSLGQGLEFLIYFQGNSAPDKSGLPSDRFSAERTGGSVSTLTIQRTQQEDSAVYLCASSFSPGQPQHFGDGTRLSIL.

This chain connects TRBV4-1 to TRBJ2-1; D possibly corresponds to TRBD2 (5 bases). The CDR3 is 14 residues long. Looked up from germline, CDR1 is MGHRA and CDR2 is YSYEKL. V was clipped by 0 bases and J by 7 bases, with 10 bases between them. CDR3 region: CASSQEARVNEQFF. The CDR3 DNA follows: TGCGCCAGCAGCCAAGAGGCGCGGGTGAATGAGCAGTTCTTC.

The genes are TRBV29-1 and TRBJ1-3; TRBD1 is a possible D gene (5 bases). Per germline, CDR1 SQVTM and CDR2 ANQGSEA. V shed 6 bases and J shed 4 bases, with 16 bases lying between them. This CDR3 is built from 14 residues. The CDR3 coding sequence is TGCAGCGTAGCCGGGACGGACGGCGGAAACACCATATATTTT. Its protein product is CSVAGTDGGNTIYF.

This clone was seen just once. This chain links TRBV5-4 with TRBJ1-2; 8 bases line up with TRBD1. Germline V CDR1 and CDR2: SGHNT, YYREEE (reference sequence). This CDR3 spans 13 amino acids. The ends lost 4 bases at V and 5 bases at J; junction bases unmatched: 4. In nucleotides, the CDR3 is TGTGCCAGCAGCCGGACAGGGCCTTATGGCTACACCTTC. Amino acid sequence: CASSRTGPYGYTF.

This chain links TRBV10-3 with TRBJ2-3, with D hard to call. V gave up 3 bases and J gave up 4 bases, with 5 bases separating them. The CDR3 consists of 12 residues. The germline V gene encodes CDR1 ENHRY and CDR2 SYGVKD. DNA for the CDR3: TGTGCCATCAGTGAAACCTCAGATACGCAGTATTTT. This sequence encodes CAISETSDTQYF.

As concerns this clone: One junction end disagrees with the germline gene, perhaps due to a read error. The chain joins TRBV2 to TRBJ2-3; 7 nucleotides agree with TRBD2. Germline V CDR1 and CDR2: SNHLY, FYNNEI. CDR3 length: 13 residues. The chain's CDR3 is CASSETSTDTQYF. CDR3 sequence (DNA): TGTGCCAGCAGTGAGACTAGCACCGATACGCAGTATTTT.

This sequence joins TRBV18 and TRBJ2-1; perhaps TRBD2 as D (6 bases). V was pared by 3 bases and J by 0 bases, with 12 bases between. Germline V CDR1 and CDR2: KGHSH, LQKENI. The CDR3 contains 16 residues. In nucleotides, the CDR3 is TGTGCCAGCTCACCCCTCCCCGGGAGCTCCTACAATGAGCAGTTCTTC. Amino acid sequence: CASSPLPGSSYNEQFF.

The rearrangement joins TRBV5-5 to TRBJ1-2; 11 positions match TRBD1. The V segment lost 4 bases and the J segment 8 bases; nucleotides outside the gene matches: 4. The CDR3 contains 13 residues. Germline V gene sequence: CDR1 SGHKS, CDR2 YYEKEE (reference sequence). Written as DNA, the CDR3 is TGTGCCAGCAGCAGGGGACAGGGGGGCGGCTACACCTTC. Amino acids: CASSRGQGGGYTF.

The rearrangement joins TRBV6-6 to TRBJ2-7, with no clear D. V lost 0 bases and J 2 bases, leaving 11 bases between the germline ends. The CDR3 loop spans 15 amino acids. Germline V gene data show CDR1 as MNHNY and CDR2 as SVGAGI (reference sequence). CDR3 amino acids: CASSYSGLVAYEQYF. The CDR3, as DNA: TGTGCCAGCAGTTACTCGGGCCTAGTTGCCTACGAGCAGTACTTC.

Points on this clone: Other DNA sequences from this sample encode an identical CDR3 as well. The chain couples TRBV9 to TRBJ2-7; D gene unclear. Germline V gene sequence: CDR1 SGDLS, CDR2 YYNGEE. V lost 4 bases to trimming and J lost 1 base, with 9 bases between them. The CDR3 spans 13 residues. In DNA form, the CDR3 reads TGTGCCAGCAGCTCCCAGCCATCCTACGAGCAGTACTTC. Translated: CASSSQPSYEQYF.

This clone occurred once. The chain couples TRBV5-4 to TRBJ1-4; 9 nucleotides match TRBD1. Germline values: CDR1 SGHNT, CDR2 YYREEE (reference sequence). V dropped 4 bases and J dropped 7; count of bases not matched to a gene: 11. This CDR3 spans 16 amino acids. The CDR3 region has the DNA TGTGCCAGCAGCGAGGACAGGGGACGTGTTGGTGAAAAACTGTTTTTT. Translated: CASSEDRGRVGEKLFF.

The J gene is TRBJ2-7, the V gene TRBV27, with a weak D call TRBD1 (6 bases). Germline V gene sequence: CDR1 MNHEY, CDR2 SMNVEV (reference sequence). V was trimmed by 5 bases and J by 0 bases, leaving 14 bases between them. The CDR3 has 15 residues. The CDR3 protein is CASSHWGLSSYEQYF. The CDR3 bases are TGTGCCAGCAGTCATTGGGGGCTGAGCTCCTACGAGCAGTACTTC.

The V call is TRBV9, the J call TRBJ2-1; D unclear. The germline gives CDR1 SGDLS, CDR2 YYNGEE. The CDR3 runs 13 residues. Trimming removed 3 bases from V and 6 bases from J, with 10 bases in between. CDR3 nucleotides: TGTGCCAGCAGCGCTCGTGCGGCCAATGAGCAGTTCTTC. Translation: CASSARAANEQFF.